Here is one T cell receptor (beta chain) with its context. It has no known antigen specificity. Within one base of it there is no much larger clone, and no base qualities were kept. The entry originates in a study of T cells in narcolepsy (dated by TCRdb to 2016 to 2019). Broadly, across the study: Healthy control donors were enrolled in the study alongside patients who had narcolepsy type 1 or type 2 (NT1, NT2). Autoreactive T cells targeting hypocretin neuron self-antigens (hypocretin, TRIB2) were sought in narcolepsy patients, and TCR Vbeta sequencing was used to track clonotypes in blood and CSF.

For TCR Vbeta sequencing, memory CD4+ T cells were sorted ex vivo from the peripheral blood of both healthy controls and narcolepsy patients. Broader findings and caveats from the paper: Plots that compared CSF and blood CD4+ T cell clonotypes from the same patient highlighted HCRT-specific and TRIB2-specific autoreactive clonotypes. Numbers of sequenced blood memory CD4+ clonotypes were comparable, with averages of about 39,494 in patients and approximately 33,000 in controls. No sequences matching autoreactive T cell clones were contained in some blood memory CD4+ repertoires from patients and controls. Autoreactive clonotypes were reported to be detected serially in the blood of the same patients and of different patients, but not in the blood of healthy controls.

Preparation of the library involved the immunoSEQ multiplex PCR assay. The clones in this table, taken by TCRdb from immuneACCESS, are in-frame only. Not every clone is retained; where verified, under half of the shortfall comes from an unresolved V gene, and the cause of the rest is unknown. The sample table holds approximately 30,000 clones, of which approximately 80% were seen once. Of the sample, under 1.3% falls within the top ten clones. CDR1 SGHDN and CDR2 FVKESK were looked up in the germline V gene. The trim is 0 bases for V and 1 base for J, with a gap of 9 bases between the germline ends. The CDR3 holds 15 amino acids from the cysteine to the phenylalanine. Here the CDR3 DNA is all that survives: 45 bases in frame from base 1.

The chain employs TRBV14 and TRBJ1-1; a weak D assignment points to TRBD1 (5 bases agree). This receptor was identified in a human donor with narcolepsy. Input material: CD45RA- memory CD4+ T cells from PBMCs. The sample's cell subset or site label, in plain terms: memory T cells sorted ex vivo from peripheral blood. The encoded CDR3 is CASSQEKGTNTEAFF. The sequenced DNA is TGTGCCAGCAGCCAAGAGAAAGGGACGAACACTGAAGCTTTCTTT.